This record looks at one T cell receptor beta chain sequence and its context. Its cognate antigen is unknown. The sample belongs to a study of shared clonotypes between healthy human individuals. For every subset, genomic DNA was evenly distributed across several immunoSEQ plates. Generated by immunoSEQ multiplex PCR, the TCRdb table keeps only in-frame clones and is missing some. The table records some 2.4 million clones, 93% of them present only once. Trimming left V 1 base short and J 5 bases short, with 21 bases between. Germline loops: CDR1 SGHDT, CDR2 YYEEEE. The CDR3 covers 17 residues. The study, taken as a whole, reports: Generation probabilities were higher for clonotypes shared across all four sorted-subset donors than for unshared ones.

The specimen was naive CD4+ T cells from PBMCs. Subset described: CD45RA+ positively selected. The V gene is TRBV5-6, the J gene TRBJ2-5; a possible D gene is TRBD2 (6 bases). The sequence came from a man younger than 35 in good health. Some clones in this sample may be carry-over from other donors' samples. The CDR3 sequence is CASSLWIGRGGFETQYF. The CDR3 DNA follows: TGTGCCAGCAGCTTGTGGATCGGGAGAGGTGGTTTTGAGACCCAGTACTTC. Full variable domain (missing parts from reference TRBV5-6 and TRBJ2-5): DAGVTQSPTHLIKTRGQQVTLRCSPKSGHDTVSWYQQALGQGPQFIFQYYEEEERQRGNFPDRFSGHQFPNYSSELNVNALLLGDSALYLCASSLWIGRGGFETQYFGPGTRLLVL.